This T cell receptor (beta chain) derives from a study of T-cell memory formation after mild COVID-19. Study overall: Across donors, TCR clusters were largely donor specific.

With 0 bases removed from V and 7 bases from J, the gap between germline ends came to 13 bases. The CDR3 spans 15 residues. The germline V gene encodes CDR1 SGHRS and CDR2 YFSETQ. A note on this clonotype: The antigen remains unidentified.

Findings and caveats of the study: Later expanders leaned CD4+, whereas day 15 to 85 contracting clones were balanced CD4/CD8. The main location of contracting CD4+ clones was CM and EM, and that of contracting CD8+ clones was EMRA.

TCRdb fed the 5' RACE reads into MiXCR, producing one record per CDR3 protein. The sample has about 340,000 distinct CDR3 sequences; approximately 12% are singletons. This clonotype was obtained from a man younger than 35 who had mild COVID-19 (a few samples of this study predate the infection). Cell type and time point are not known. The sample consisted of PBMCs or a T cell subset sorted from them (not recorded which). This chain links TRBV5-1 with TRBJ2-2; D is ambiguous. The CDR3 DNA sequence: TGCGCCAGCAGCTTGGTACTGGGAAAAGGCGGGGAGCTGTTTTTT. It encodes CASSLVLGKGGELFF.